This T cell receptor beta chain comes out of a study of shared clonotypes between healthy human individuals (dated by TCRdb to 2019 to 2021). For the study in its entirety: The cohort comprised two women and a few men aged 18 to 49 years. For each donor, CD4 naive and CD4 memory were each given three plates, CD8 naive was given two plates, and CD8 memory was given one plate. Blood TCR repertoires of several healthy adults were deeply sequenced to estimate repertoire size and the extent of clonotype sharing between individuals. Libraries were prepared and TCR repertoires were sequenced by different laboratories using diverse techniques, in order to increase sequencing depth and limit assay-specific biases. Leukapheresis yielded between about 0.85 and 10 billion PBMCs per donor.

The CDR3 covers 12 residues, taking in both the cysteine and the phenylalanine. The CDR3 DNA has 36 bases and is translated from base 1. The junction shows trimming of 6 bases on V and 7 bases on J, plus 12 bases between the germline ends. CDR1 and CDR2, per the germline V gene, are WSHSY and SAAADI. Donors were healthy HIV-negative adults with no recently reported acute infections or vaccinations. All donors were Caucasian adults living in Nashville, Tennessee, USA. CD4+ T cells were enriched by magnetic negative selection; naive cells were then positively selected on CD45RA, and the negative fraction formed the memory subset. Blood was collected by leukapheresis, and PBMCs were isolated by Ficoll-Histopaque density gradient centrifugation and then cryopreserved in liquid nitrogen vapor phase. Analytical flow cytometry was used to check the purity and quantity of every magnetically sorted T cell population. Genomic DNA was isolated from every sorted fraction and measured by UV absorbance on a Nanodrop 2000c.

Using the deep immunoSEQ assay, TCR CDR3 regions were amplified from genomic DNA by multiplex PCR. Genomic DNA extracted from each cell subset was distributed evenly over all wells of several immunoSEQ 96-well plates, and each plate served as one replicate. Each replicate PCR for sorted subsets received roughly 200 ng genomic DNA, equal to roughly 30,000 T cell genomes. Purified libraries were measured with a Qubit 3.0 fluorometer, size-checked on a Bioanalyzer 2100, and measured again with the KAPA Library Quantification kit. Every immunoSEQ 96-well plate was sequenced on a dedicated single-read 150-cycle Illumina NextSeq 550 flow cell. The published analysis was carried out like this. Because the immunoSEQ output included only junctional sequences and no quality scores, the filtering could not be the same as the filtering used for full-length reads. Sequences were annotated with PyIR, a Python wrapper for IgBLAST v1.9, and V/J genes and CDR3 were assigned using IMGT germline references. Reads were filtered out if the reads had weak V/J assignments (E-value above 1e-6), no CDR3, stop codons, out-of-frame junctions, or ambiguous translated residues. V3J clonotypes were defined as sequences sharing an identical inferred V gene, J gene, and CDR3 amino acid sequence. The percentage overlap between two repertoires was calculated by dividing the number of shared unique clonotypes by the size of the smaller repertoire. Repertoire richness was assessed with RTK rarefaction, the Chao1 estimator, and Recon v2.1 estimates of unobserved clonotypes. OLGA was used to compute generation probabilities for all TCRbeta clonotypes that the gDNA method yielded from a handful of donors. TCRdb holds this immuneACCESS table with in-frame rearrangements only. Some clones are missing; in checked studies, unresolved V genes explain under half, and the rest has no known cause. The DNA gave D and trimming, while V, J and clone size come from that table. The sample records over 1.5 million clones, 95% to 99% of which are singletons. Less than 0.55% of the sample goes to the ten largest clones.

Study-level results and caveats: Rarefaction of sorted-subset datasets indicated incomplete sequencing despite the large sequencing depth. Sampling was limited to blood, and TCR repertoires in tissue likely differ from TCR repertoires in blood. Naive subsets generally had larger estimated clonotype richness than memory subsets. Compared with non-shared clonotypes, the clonotypes found in all four sorted-subset donors had higher generation probabilities. Across several donors, about 5.2% of naive CD4, roughly 3.8% of naive CD8, under 2.5% of memory CD4, and approximately 0.4% of memory CD8 clonotypes were shared. Based on pairwise subsampling, the degree of clonotype sharing among donors was expected to be affected by sequencing depth. The small number of donors limited the genetic and exposure-history diversity represented.

On this clone: Its cognate antigen has yet to be identified. No much larger clone exists at a distance of one base, and base qualities are not known.

The clonotype was recovered from a man between 25 and 39 years old in good health. The specimen sequenced was naive CD4+ T cells sorted from blood. Per the publication, the cell subset or site label means: CD45RA+ positively selected. The chain is made from TRBV10-2 and TRBJ1-1, and perhaps TRBD1 as D gene, on 6 matching bases. The CDR3 protein sequence reads: CASRTGGYEAFF. In nucleotides, the sequence is TGCGCCAGCAGGACAGGAGGTTATGAAGCTTTCTTT.